A selection of T cell receptor beta chains follows, all from one sample in a study of T-cell reconstitution after alpha-beta-depleted transplantation in children. One entry per CDR3 protein, called by TCRdb with MiXCR from the PCR reads. The repertoire holds about 510,000 distinct CDR3 sequences, with over 10% as singletons. The sequencing here drew on PBMCs, mostly from graft donor cells, taken 180 days after TCRalphabeta/CD19-depleted stem cell transplant. Every receptor here comes from a female patient aged 2-15 years who had a stem cell transplant for aplastic anemia, so the T cells may come from the graft donor. CDR3s leave out the opening cysteine and the closing phenylalanine or tryptophan.

v_gene	j_gene	CDR3aa
TRBV29-1	TRBJ2-1	SVKGQGFIPYEQF
TRBV5-1	TRBJ2-4	ASSLQGAQAKNIQY
TRBV9	TRBJ2-5	ASSVASRETQY
TRBV5-5	TRBJ1-4	ASSLGDRDREKLF
TRBV11-2	TRBJ1-1	ASSSDPGPAMNTEAF
TRBV7-9	TRBJ1-5	ASSRDRDRNQPQH
TRBV6-5	TRBJ1-6	ASSIQPGQSNSPLH
TRBV7-9	TRBJ1-1	ASSMGTGGMNTEAF
TRBV12-3/TRBV12-4	TRBJ2-3	ASSLRGAGLGVSSTDTQY
TRBV28	TRBJ1-2	ASSIDSWGSHYGYT
TRBV19	TRBJ1-1	ASSVTKGTEAF
TRBV6-1	TRBJ2-3	ASSPTIPETSTDTQY
TRBV18	TRBJ1-5	ASSPLQGPNQPQH
TRBV12-3/TRBV12-4	TRBJ1-2	ASILGGGVGGYT
TRBV14	TRBJ2-2	ARLLAGDTGQLF
TRBV24-1	TRBJ2-3	ATSDGQVWAPRNTQY
TRBV4-1	TRBJ2-3	ASSQAAVSTDTQY
TRBV12-3/TRBV12-4	TRBJ1-2	ASSLRGDGGYT
TRBV4-3	TRBJ2-1	ASSHYFDSYNEQF
TRBV29-1	TRBJ2-1	SVATSSYNEQF
TRBV20-1	TRBJ2-4	STLRQALAKNIQY
TRBV10-3	TRBJ1-2	AISGQATNYGYT
TRBV20-1	TRBJ1-4	SATQGNRYEKLF
TRBV20-1	TRBJ2-2	SANPLQGARVGELF
TRBV4-3	TRBJ2-1	ASSKQIGTVSYNEQF
TRBV7-3	TRBJ2-1	ASSLWTSGGPANNEQF
TRBV6-2/TRBV6-3	TRBJ1-5	ASSRPTGRSNQPQH
TRBV18	TRBJ1-1	ASSPTGAPAEAF
TRBV6-2/TRBV6-3	TRBJ2-1	ASSYAGPPSSYNEQF
TRBV3-1	TRBJ2-2	ASSQHGTGELF
TRBV7-6	TRBJ1-4	ASSPAAGWEKLF
TRBV25-1	TRBJ2-3	ASRVSGSTDTQY
TRBV7-2	TRBJ1-1	ASSRLPRRNTEAF
TRBV7-8	TRBJ2-1	ASSPRAGRNNEQF
TRBV20-1	TRBJ2-1	SAKRGGHEQF
TRBV5-1	TRBJ2-7	ASSSHQGTYEQY
TRBV20-1	TRBJ2-3	SAWRGSTDTQY
TRBV5-1	TRBJ2-3	ASSLDSSGSDTQY
TRBV9	TRBJ2-1	ASSVVYNEQF
TRBV7-8	TRBJ2-1	ASSLRSSYNEQF
TRBV29-1	TRBJ1-2	SVRRQGGGYT